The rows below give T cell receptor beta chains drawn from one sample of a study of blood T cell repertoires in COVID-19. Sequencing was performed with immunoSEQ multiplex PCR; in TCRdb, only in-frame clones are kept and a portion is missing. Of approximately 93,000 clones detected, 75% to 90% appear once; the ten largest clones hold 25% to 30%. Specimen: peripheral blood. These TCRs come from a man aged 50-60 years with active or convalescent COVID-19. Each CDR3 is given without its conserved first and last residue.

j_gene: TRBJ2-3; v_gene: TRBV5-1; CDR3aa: ASSFSGRATDTQY
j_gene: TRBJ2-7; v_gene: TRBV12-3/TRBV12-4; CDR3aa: ASRPTGANEQY
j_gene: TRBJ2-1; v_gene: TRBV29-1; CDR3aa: SVARTGANNEQF
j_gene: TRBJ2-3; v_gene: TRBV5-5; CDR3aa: ASSSTTRSYVDTQY
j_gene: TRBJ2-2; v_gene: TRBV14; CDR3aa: ASSQVRTENTGELF
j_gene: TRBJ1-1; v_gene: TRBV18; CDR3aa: ASSSLDRNTEAF
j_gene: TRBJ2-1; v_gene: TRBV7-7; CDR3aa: ASSPSSGRANEQF
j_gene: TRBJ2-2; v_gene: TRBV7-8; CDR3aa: ASSPRGGGRNTGELF
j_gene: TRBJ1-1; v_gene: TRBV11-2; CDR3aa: ASSLQGGNTEAF
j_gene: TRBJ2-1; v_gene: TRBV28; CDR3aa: ASRQAGGPYNEQF
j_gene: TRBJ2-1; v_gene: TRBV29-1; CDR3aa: SVKQTSGSPSYNEQF
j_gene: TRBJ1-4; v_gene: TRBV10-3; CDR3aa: ATRGTEEKLF
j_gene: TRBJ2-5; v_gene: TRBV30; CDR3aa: AWSGGLQETQY
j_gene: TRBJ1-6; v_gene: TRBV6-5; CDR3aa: ASSYSHFQEASPLH